These 13 T cell receptor beta chains were sequenced from one sample in a study of shared clonotypes between healthy human individuals. Measured with immunoSEQ multiplex PCR; TCRdb has only the in-frame clones, and not every one. Of around 750,000 clones in the sample, about 74% were seen once. The specimen sequenced was memory CD4+ T cells sorted from blood. Subset here: CD45RA-negative fraction. These TCRs come from a woman between 25 and 40 years old in good health.

Notes on this clone: One base away lies a much larger clone, so this may be a sequencing read error. The V call is TRBV7-7, the J call TRBJ2-2; D is uncertain. Germline values: CDR1 SSHAT, CDR2 FNYEAQ (reference sequence). V was cut by 3 bases and J by 1 base, with 6 bases left in between. The CDR3 is made up of 14 amino acids. CDR3 DNA: TGTGCCAGCAGCTTCGGCGGGAACACCGGGGAGCTGTTTTTT. Its protein is CASSFGGNTGELFF. Filled out from reference TRBV7-7 and TRBJ2-2, the complete variable domain reads GAGVSQSPRYKVTKRGQDVTLRCDPISSHATLYWYQQALGQGPEFLTYFNYEAQPDKSGLPSDRFSAERPEGSISTLTIQRTEQRDSAMYRCASSFGGNTGELFFGEGSRLTVL.

For this clone: At one end the junction does not follow the germline gene, possibly because of a read error. The chain employs TRBV6-4 and TRBJ1-1; D remains unclear. The CDR3 consists of 14 residues. The germline V gene has CDR1 MRHNA and CDR2 SNTAGT. In DNA, the CDR3 is TGTGCCAGCAGTTACTCGAATAGCCACACTGAAGCTTTCTTT. Translating gives CASSYSNSHTEAFF.

This clone has just one count. The chain joins TRBV5-1 to TRBJ1-1; 7 bases fit TRBD1. V gave up 4 bases and J gave up 7 bases; unmatched junction bases: 13. CDR1 SGHRS and CDR2 YFSETQ come from the germline V gene. The CDR3 has 15 amino acids. This CDR3 is CASSPTTISGGEAFF. The CDR3 DNA reads as TGCGCCAGCAGCCCAACGACCATCTCAGGGGGTGAAGCTTTCTTT. The variable domain in full, with the rest retrieved from reference TRBV5-1 and TRBJ1-1, is KAGVTQTPRYLIKTRGQQVTLSCSPISGHRSVSWYQQTPGQGLQFLFEYFSETQRNKGNFPGRFSGRQFSNSRSEMNVSTLELGDSALYLCASSPTTISGGEAFFGQGTRLTVV.

Turning to this clone: Other nucleotide sequences from this sample produce the same CDR3. This chain joins TRBV5-1 and TRBJ2-7, with D possibly TRBD1 on 6 matching bases. Germline CDR1 SGHRS, CDR2 YFSETQ. The CDR3 loop spans 14 amino acids. V shed 4 bases and J shed 7 bases, with 18 bases lying between them. The CDR3 spells CASSPGTSTGEQYF. The CDR3 DNA follows: TGCGCCAGCAGCCCGGGGACATCCACTGGGGAGCAGTACTTC. Using reference TRBV5-1 and TRBJ2-7 for the parts outside the CDR3, the full variable domain is KAGVTQTPRYLIKTRGQQVTLSCSPISGHRSVSWYQQTPGQGLQFLFEYFSETQRNKGNFPGRFSGRQFSNSRSEMNVSTLELGDSALYLCASSPGTSTGEQYFGPGTRLTVT.

The chain links TRBV7-2 to TRBJ2-1; 9 nucleotides line up with TRBD2. The CDR3 is 16 amino acids. V dropped 2 bases and J dropped 6; count of bases not matched to a gene: 8. The germline CDR1 and CDR2 sequences are SGHTA and FQGNSA. The CDR3 sequence: CASSLRSSGSGNEQFF. The CDR3 nucleotides read TGTGCCAGCAGCTTAAGAAGTAGCGGGAGTGGCAATGAGCAGTTCTTC.

The rearrangement uses TRBV5-1 and TRBJ2-7, with D maybe TRBD2 (5 bases). The CDR3 is made up of 17 amino acids. The ends were cut back, 4 bases at V and 0 bases at J, with 20 bases in the middle. CDR1 is SGHRS and CDR2 is YFSETQ in the germline V gene. CDR3 loop: CASSPILGLLSSYEQYF. CDR3 coding DNA: TGCGCCAGCAGCCCGATCTTAGGACTTTTAAGCTCCTACGAGCAGTACTTC.

The CDR3 reads CASSKGQSSYEQYF. CDR3 sequence (DNA): TGTGCCAGCAGCAAAGGACAGAGCTCCTACGAGCAGTACTTC. The chain has TRBV21-1 and TRBJ2-7; TRBD1 is the table's D call, not checked against the DNA. TRBV21-1 is shown as a pseudogene. CDR3 size: 14 residues.

The V call is TRBV9, the J call TRBJ2-1; tentatively, D is TRBD2 (5 bases). Trimming took 0 bases from V and 7 from J, leaving 5 bases between them. This CDR3 spans 12 amino acids. Germline CDR1 and CDR2: SGDLS and YYNGEE. The CDR3 loop is CASSVAGNEQFF. Written as DNA, the CDR3 is TGTGCCAGCAGCGTAGCGGGGAATGAGCAGTTCTTC.

The chain carries TRBV30 and TRBJ2-2; D remains ambiguous. The germline V gene encodes CDR1 GTSNPN and CDR2 SVGIG (reference sequence). Trimming removed 1 base from V and 1 base from J, with 7 bases in between. The CDR3 loop spans 14 amino acids. The CDR3 DNA reads as TGTGCCTGGAGTGCGCTGCTGAACACCGGGGAGCTGTTTTTT. It encodes CAWSALLNTGELFF.

The V call is TRBV2, the J call TRBJ1-5; D ambiguous. The CDR3 is 15 amino acids. CDR1 and CDR2 from the germline V gene are SNHLY and FYNNEI. The V end lost 4 bases, the J end lost 6 bases, and 16 bases lay between the germline ends. The CDR3 loop reads CASSADGVPSQPQHF. DNA for the CDR3: TGTGCCAGCAGTGCGGACGGGGTCCCCAGTCAGCCCCAGCATTTT.

The CDR3 region is CASSFPSSGANVLTF. CDR3 bases: TGTGCCAGCAGTTTCCCTAGCTCTGGGGCCAACGTCCTGACTTTC. J is TRBJ2-6 and V is TRBV6-6; D gene unclear. The germline V gene encodes CDR1 MNHNY and CDR2 SVGAGI (reference sequence). V was trimmed by 4 bases and J by 0 bases, leaving 7 bases between them. The length of the CDR3 is 15 residues.

The chain has TRBV7-2 and TRBJ1-1, with D unresolved. Deletions cut 5 bases from V and 4 bases from J, with 11 bases between. The CDR3 length is 13 residues. Germline CDR1 is SGHTA and CDR2 is FQGNSA. CDR3 sequence: CASSPYISTEAFF. The CDR3 DNA is TGTGCCAGCAGCCCCTACATCAGCACTGAAGCTTTCTTT.

The chain's CDR3 is CASSSQGWDEQFF. In DNA form, the CDR3 reads TGTGCCAGCTCCTCACAGGGGTGGGATGAGCAGTTCTTC. The chain carries TRBV2 and TRBJ2-1; 7 bases agree with TRBD1. Germline-derived CDR1 and CDR2 are SNHLY and FYNNEI. After removal of 8 bases from V and 8 bases from J, the junction contained 9 bases not matched to a gene. This CDR3 is 13 amino acids long.